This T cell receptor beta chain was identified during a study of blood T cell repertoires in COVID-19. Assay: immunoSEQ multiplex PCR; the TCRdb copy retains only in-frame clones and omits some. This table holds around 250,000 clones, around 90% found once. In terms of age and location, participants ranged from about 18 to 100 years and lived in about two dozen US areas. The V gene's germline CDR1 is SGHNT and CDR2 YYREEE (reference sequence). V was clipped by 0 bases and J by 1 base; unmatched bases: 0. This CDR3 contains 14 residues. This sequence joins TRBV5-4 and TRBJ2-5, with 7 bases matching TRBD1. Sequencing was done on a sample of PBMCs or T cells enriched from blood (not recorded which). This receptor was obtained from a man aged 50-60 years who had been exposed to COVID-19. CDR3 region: CASSLDRGQETQYF. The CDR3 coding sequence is TGTGCCAGCAGCTTGGACAGGGGCCAAGAGACCCAGTACTTC.